This entry concerns a single T cell receptor beta chain. As yet, its antigen is unknown. This CDR3 contains 14 residues. V dropped 6 bases and J dropped 7 bases, with 15 bases sitting between them. CDR1 LGHNA and CDR2 YNFKEQ come from the germline V gene. A CD45RA+ naive subset and a CD45RA-negative memory subset were split from CD4+ cells. These data originate in a study of shared clonotypes between healthy human individuals. About the research overall: The study used three CD4 naive, three CD4 memory, two CD8 naive and one CD8 memory plate per donor.

Each PCR replicate from the sorted subsets contained 150 to 200 ng DNA, which is about 30,000 T cell genomes. Only in-frame clones appear in the TCRdb table, and some are missing; sequencing was by immunoSEQ multiplex PCR. This sample has millions of clones, with around 94% found just once. The study's findings and limits: Rarefaction analysis demonstrated incomplete sorted-subset sequencing notwithstanding large depth.

The sequenced material came from naive CD4+ T cells sorted from blood. Subset given: CD45RA+ positively selected. The origin of this receptor is a man aged 18-30 years in good health. The rearrangement links TRBV4-2 to TRBJ1-4; TRBD1 might be the D (5 bases). The CDR3 spells CASREAGEGEKLFF. The DNA for the CDR3 is TGTGCCAGCAGGGAAGCGGGGGAGGGTGAAAAACTGTTTTTT.